This T cell receptor (beta chain) was recovered during a study of T cell changes during pregnancy in multiple sclerosis. The ends were cut back, 2 bases at V and 3 bases at J, with 16 bases in the middle. There are 17 residues in the CDR3. Germline CDR1 reads SGHVS; CDR2 reads FQNEAQ. This table comes from immunoSEQ multiplex PCR, and its TCRdb copy is limited to in-frame clones, with some not included. The top ten hold about 0.8% of the sample, which has roughly 38,000 clones, roughly nine tenths seen once. The TCR comes from a female donor with multiple sclerosis, enrolled in a pregnancy study. The chain carries TRBV7-8 and TRBJ1-4; D perhaps matches TRBD1 (6 bases). The sample consisted of CD4+ T cells from peripheral blood mononuclear cells, taken before pregnancy. Here the CDR3 reads CASSLRPLTGSNEKLFF. The DNA of the CDR3 is TGTGCCAGCAGCTTAAGGCCACTCACAGGGTCTAATGAAAAACTGTTTTTT.